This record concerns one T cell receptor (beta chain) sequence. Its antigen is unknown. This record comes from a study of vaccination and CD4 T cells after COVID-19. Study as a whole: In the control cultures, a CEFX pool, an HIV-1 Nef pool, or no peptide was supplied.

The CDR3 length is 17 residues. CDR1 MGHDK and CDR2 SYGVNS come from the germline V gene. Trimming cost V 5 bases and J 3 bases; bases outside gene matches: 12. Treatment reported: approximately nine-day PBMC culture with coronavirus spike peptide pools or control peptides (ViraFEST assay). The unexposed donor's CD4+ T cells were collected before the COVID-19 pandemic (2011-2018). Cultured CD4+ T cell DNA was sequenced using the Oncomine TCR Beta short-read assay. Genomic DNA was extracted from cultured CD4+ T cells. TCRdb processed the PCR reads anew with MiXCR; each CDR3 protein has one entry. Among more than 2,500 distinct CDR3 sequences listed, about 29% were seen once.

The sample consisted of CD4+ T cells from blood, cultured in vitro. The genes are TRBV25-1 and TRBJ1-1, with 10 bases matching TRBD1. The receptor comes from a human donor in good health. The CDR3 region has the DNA TGTGCCAGCAGTCACTATGGGGACAGGGGCGTCGACACTGAAGCTTTCTTT. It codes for CASSHYGDRGVDTEAFF.